This entry lists 32 T cell receptor beta chains sequenced from one sample in a study of blood T cell repertoires in COVID-19 (dated by TCRdb to the early 2020s). The library was obtained by the immunoSEQ multiplex PCR assay. This immuneACCESS table, as held by TCRdb, lists in-frame sequences with V and J called but not all clones. Of the missing ones, under half trace to an unresolved V gene in checked studies; the others have no known cause. The sample records approximately 47,000 clones, approximately 88% of which are singletons. The ten largest clones add up to roughly 12% of the sample. Sequencing was performed on peripheral blood. All receptors come from a human donor with active COVID-19. The donor label of this sample is uncertain.

J is TRBJ1-6 and V is TRBV25-1; 8 nucleotides match TRBD1. The germline gives CDR1 MGHDK, CDR2 SYGVNS. V lost 6 bases, J lost 9 bases, and 7 bases stayed unmatched. The CDR3 length is 14 residues. The CDR3 DNA sequence: TGTGCCAGCAGAGCCTCAGGGGGCGGTTCACCCCTCCACTTT. Its protein product is CASRASGGGSPLHF.

This rearrangement joins TRBV7-2 to TRBJ2-7, with 10 bases aligning to TRBD1. With 6 bases clipped from V and 8 bases from J, the junction kept 16 bases outside the gene matches. The CDR3 covers 16 residues. Germline CDR1 reads SGHTA; CDR2 reads FQGNSA. The CDR3 nucleotides are TGTGCCAGCAGGGAATCCGGGACAGGGGAGTCTGGAAAGCAGTACTTC. This sequence encodes CASRESGTGESGKQYF.

The chain joins TRBV5-6 to TRBJ2-5; 9 bases are a match to TRBD2. Germline V gene lookup returns CDR1 SGHDT and CDR2 YYEEEE. With V trimmed by 4 bases and J by 2 bases, 9 bases remained unmatched. This CDR3 has 16 amino acids. The CDR3 nucleotides are TGTGCCAGCAGCGACTGGAGGCGGGGGGGTCAAGAGACCCAGTACTTC. Translation: CASSDWRRGGQETQYF.

The chain uses TRBV5-1 and TRBJ2-7, with D possibly TRBD2 on 5 matching bases. This CDR3 region has 16 residues. Germline V lookup: CDR1 SGHRS, CDR2 YFSETQ. V lost 3 bases to trimming and J lost 3 bases, with 19 bases between them. The CDR3 protein is CASSSSSVGSGYEQYF. CDR3 DNA sequence: TGCGCCAGCAGCTCTTCTTCTGTCGGCAGCGGCTACGAGCAGTACTTC.

A word on this clone: One end of the junction fails to match germline, which may point to a read error. This chain uses TRBV18 with TRBJ1-2; TRBD1 matches 8 bases. The germline V gene has CDR1 KGHSH and CDR2 LQKENI. The CDR3 length is 13 residues. In nucleotides, the CDR3 is TGTGCCAGCTCCCCACAGGGGGTCTATGGCTACACCTTC. Its protein is CASSPQGVYGYTF.

The chain combines TRBV2 with TRBJ2-5; D gene ambiguous. Trimming pared 6 bases from V and 0 bases from J, leaving 5 bases between. Germline V gives CDR1 SNHLY, CDR2 FYNNEI. The CDR3 runs to 12 residues. CDR3: CASRADQETQYF. The CDR3 DNA reads as TGTGCCAGCAGGGCAGACCAAGAGACCCAGTACTTC.

V gene TRBV6-4 combines with J gene TRBJ1-3, with TRBD1 matching 7 bases. V gave up 6 bases and J gave up 8 bases; unmatched junction bases: 10. The CDR3 loop spans 14 amino acids. Germline lookup yields CDR1 MRHNA and CDR2 SNTAGT. In DNA, the CDR3 is TGTGCCAGCAGACCTGACAGGGCGTCGGACACCATATATTTT. Its translation: CASRPDRASDTIYF.

The V call is TRBV4-1, the J call TRBJ2-3; D is perhaps TRBD2 (5 bases). V lost 2 bases, J lost 5 bases, and 17 bases lay in between. The germline CDR1 and CDR2 sequences are MGHRA and YSYEKL. The CDR3 contains 16 residues. The CDR3 sequence is CASSQLYDLAEDTQYF. DNA for the CDR3: TGCGCCAGCAGCCAACTTTACGACCTAGCAGAAGATACGCAGTATTTT.

The chain combines TRBV11-2 with TRBJ2-4; weak D call: TRBD1 (6 bases). CDR3 length: 13 residues. In germline, CDR1 is SGHAT, CDR2 FQNNGV. V shed 3 bases and J shed 7 bases, with 10 bases lying between them. The CDR3 sequence is CASSFGQNNIQYF. As DNA, the CDR3 is TGTGCCAGCAGCTTCGGACAGAATAACATTCAGTACTTC.

The gene calls are TRBV4-2 and TRBJ1-4, with D tentatively TRBD1 (5 bases). This CDR3 spans 15 amino acids. V was pared by 4 bases and J by 4 bases, with 13 bases between. Germline CDR1 and CDR2: LGHNA and YNFKEQ. The CDR3 spells CASSPVGDFNEKLFF. The CDR3 DNA is TGTGCCAGCAGCCCGGTGGGGGACTTTAATGAAAAACTGTTTTTT.

V usage is TRBV6-5 and J usage is TRBJ1-5, with 12 nucleotides matching TRBD1. V shed 6 bases and J 7 bases; nucleotides not matched to a gene: 7. The CDR3 totals 15 residues. The germline V gene has CDR1 MNHEY and CDR2 SVGAGI. The CDR3 loop is CASSQGQGAYQPQHF. Written as DNA, the CDR3 is TGTGCCAGCAGCCAGGGACAGGGGGCTTACCAGCCCCAGCATTTT.

The V gene is TRBV28, the J gene TRBJ1-4; 7 bases match TRBD1. The germline V gene encodes CDR1 MDHEN and CDR2 SYDVKM. Trimming cost V 0 bases and J 0 bases; bases outside gene matches: 10. The CDR3 totals 19 residues. Here the CDR3 reads CASSLWVGGQISTNEKLFF. The CDR3 bases are TGTGCCAGCAGTTTATGGGTAGGGGGACAGATTTCAACTAATGAAAAACTGTTTTTT. Full variable domain (rest looked up from reference TRBV28 and TRBJ1-4): DVKVTQSSRYLVKRTGEKVFLECVQDMDHENMFWYRQDPGLGLRLIYFSYDVKMKEKGDIPEGYSVSREKKERFSLILESASTNQTSMYLCASSLWVGGQISTNEKLFFGSGTQLSVL.

The chain carries TRBV5-1 and TRBJ1-2, with 9 bases that match TRBD1. The ends lost 4 bases at V and 8 bases at J; junction bases unmatched: 12. The CDR3 covers 15 residues. Germline values: CDR1 SGHRS, CDR2 YFSETQ. CDR3 nucleotide sequence: TGCGCCAGCAGCGGGGTTGCGGGACAGGGTGAGGGCTACACCTTC. Protein product: CASSGVAGQGEGYTF.

The J gene is TRBJ1-1, the V gene TRBV5-5, with D uncertain. Germline CDR1 reads SGHKS; CDR2 reads YYEKEE (reference sequence). V was clipped by 7 bases and J by 4 bases, with 14 bases between them. This CDR3 region has 13 residues. CDR3: CASFIALGTEAFF. CDR3 sequence (DNA): TGTGCCAGCTTCATAGCCCTGGGCACTGAAGCTTTCTTT. Drawing the rest from reference TRBV5-5 and TRBJ1-1, the complete variable domain is DAGVTQSPTHLIKTRGQQVTLRCSPISGHKSVSWYQQVLGQGPQFIFQYYEKEERGRGNFPDRFSARQFPNYSSELNVNALLLGDSALYLCASFIALGTEAFFGQGTRLTVV.

The gene calls are TRBV3-1 (or the pseudogene TRBV3-2) and TRBJ1-5; D may be TRBD1 (6 bases). Trimming cost V 6 bases and J 2 bases, with 14 bases left between them. CDR1 and CDR2 (germline): LGHDT, YNNKEL (reference sequence). The CDR3 has 15 amino acids. The CDR3: CASSAGAGGNQPQHF. The CDR3 nucleotides read TGTGCCAGCAGTGCGGGGGCAGGTGGCAATCAGCCCCAGCATTTT.

The chain recombines TRBV7-3 with TRBJ2-1, with TRBD1 identical over 7 bases. This CDR3 spans 14 amino acids. Trimming took 1 base from V and 6 from J; bases not matched to a gene: 3. Germline-derived CDR1 and CDR2 are SGHTA and FQGTGA. In DNA form, the CDR3 reads TGTGCCAGCAGCTTAAACGCAGGGGGCAATGAGCAGTTCTTC. It is translated as CASSLNAGGNEQFF.

The V and J genes are TRBV10-1 and TRBJ1-2; D ambiguous. CDR1 WNHNN and CDR2 SYGVQD come from the germline V gene (reference sequence). V was clipped by 0 bases and J by 4 bases, with 6 bases between them. The CDR3 totals 13 residues. CDR3 bases: TGCGCCAGCAGTGAGTCCTCCTCCTATGGCTACACCTTC. It codes for CASSESSSYGYTF.

The V gene is TRBV9, the J gene TRBJ2-1, with TRBD1 matching over 8 bases. Looked up from germline, CDR1 is SGDLS and CDR2 is YYNGEE. The CDR3 is made up of 15 amino acids. Trimming took 3 bases from V and 5 from J; bases not matched to a gene: 7. The chain's CDR3 is CASSGRTGLDNEQFF. The CDR3, as DNA: TGTGCCAGCAGCGGACGGACAGGGCTGGACAATGAGCAGTTCTTC. Full variable domain (missing parts from reference TRBV9 and TRBJ2-1): DSGVTQTPKHLITATGQRVTLRCSPRSGDLSVYWYQQSLDQGLQFLIQYYNGEERAKGNILERFSAQQFPDLHSELNLSSLELGDSALYFCASSGRTGLDNEQFFGPGTRLTVL.

The rearrangement links TRBV7-2 to TRBJ2-1, with 10 bases identical to TRBD2. The V gene end was trimmed by 1 base and the J gene end by 0 bases; junction bases not matched to a gene: 9. The CDR3 totals 19 residues. Germline values: CDR1 SGHTA, CDR2 FQGNSA. The CDR3 nucleotides are TGTGCCAGCAGCTTAGGAGGTAGCGGGGGGCTACGCTCCTACAATGAGCAGTTCTTC. Encoded protein: CASSLGGSGGLRSYNEQFF.

In its sample, this clone was seen once. Here the CDR3 reads CASSFRASGSTDTQYF. In DNA, the CDR3 is TGTGCCAGCAGCTTCCGGGCTAGCGGGAGCACAGATACGCAGTATTTT. The chain has TRBV7-8 and TRBJ2-3; 8 nucleotides align to TRBD2. Germline V CDR1 and CDR2: SGHVS, FQNEAQ. The CDR3 length is 16 residues. The trim removed 3 bases at V and 0 bases at J, leaving 5 bases unmatched.

The chain joins TRBV18 to TRBJ2-7; D is unclear. Germline V gene sequence: CDR1 KGHSH, CDR2 LQKENI. V lost 5 bases and J lost 2, with 10 bases in between. The CDR3 runs to 13 residues. The DNA of the CDR3 is TGTGCCAGCTCAACGACAACCACCTACGAGCAGTACTTC. Its protein is CASSTTTTYEQYF.

The chain employs TRBV11-2 and TRBJ2-2, with 9 bases aligning to TRBD2. The J segment lost 5 bases and the V segment lost 4 bases, leaving 14 bases of the junction unmatched. The CDR3 consists of 18 residues. Germline CDR1 SGHAT, CDR2 FQNNGV. The CDR3 bases are TGTGCCAGCAGCTACAGCCCGCGGCGGGGGGGAGGTACCGGGGAGCTGTTTTTT. Translating it yields CASSYSPRRGGGTGELFF. Drawing the rest from reference TRBV11-2 and TRBJ2-2, the complete variable domain is EAGVAQSPRYKIIEKRQSVAFWCNPISGHATLYWYQQILGQGPKLLIQFQNNGVVDDSQLPKDRFSAERLKGVDSTLKIQPAKLEDSAVYLCASSYSPRRGGGTGELFFGEGSRLTVL.

J is TRBJ1-2 and V is TRBV12-3 or TRBV12-4, with D unclear. This CDR3 contains 12 residues. V was pared by 8 bases and J by 2 bases, with 9 bases between. The CDR3 reads CASFVSNYGYTF. In nucleotides, the CDR3 is TGTGCCAGCTTTGTGTCGAACTATGGCTACACCTTC.

The gene calls are TRBV28 and TRBJ2-5; 7 nucleotides match TRBD1. Germline assignment: CDR1 MDHEN and CDR2 SYDVKM. The length of the CDR3 is 15 residues. Trimming took 2 bases from V and 1 from J; bases not matched to a gene: 4. CDR3 loop: CASSLRTGLQETQYF. CDR3 in DNA: TGTGCCAGCAGTTTACGGACAGGCCTCCAAGAGACCCAGTACTTC.

The chain recombines TRBV6-2 or TRBV6-3 with TRBJ2-7; a possible D gene is TRBD2 (5 bases). This CDR3 region has 15 residues. With 4 bases removed from V and 3 bases from J, the gap between germline ends came to 16 bases. CDR1 is MNHEY, CDR2 SVGEGT, per germline. CDR3 DNA sequence: TGTGCCAGCAGTTTTCGTCCGACCGGGAACTACGAGCAGTACTTC. It codes for CASSFRPTGNYEQYF.

The chain has TRBV3-1 (or the pseudogene TRBV3-2) and TRBJ1-3; 8 bases are shared with TRBD1. This CDR3 comprises 14 residues. Germline CDR1 and CDR2: LGHDT and YNNKEL (reference sequence). J gave up 7 bases and V 1 base, and 3 bases lay outside the gene matches. The CDR3 DNA follows: TGTGCCAGCAGCCAAGGGACAGGGAGGAACACCATATATTTT. This codes for CASSQGTGRNTIYF.

This chain links TRBV5-6 with TRBJ1-4; TRBD1 is a possible D gene (5 bases). V lost 1 base to trimming and J lost 5 bases, with 18 bases between them. The CDR3 is made up of 17 amino acids. In germline, CDR1 is SGHDT, CDR2 YYEEEE. The CDR3 protein is CASSLFRQNKINEKLFF. DNA of the CDR3: TGTGCCAGCAGCTTGTTTAGACAGAATAAAATAAATGAAAAACTGTTTTTT.

This rearrangement joins TRBV7-8 to TRBJ2-1; the D is unclear. CDR1 is SGHVS and CDR2 is FQNEAQ in the germline V gene. V was pared by 5 bases and J by 9 bases, with 8 bases between. This CDR3 region has 11 residues. DNA of the CDR3: TGTGCCAGCAGCGCCTACGGTGAGCAGTTCTTC. This gives the protein CASSAYGEQFF.

This clone was seen a single time. The chain recombines TRBV2 with TRBJ2-7, with TRBD1 matching 7 bases. The V gene's germline CDR1 is SNHLY and CDR2 FYNNEI. Trimming at V came to 7 bases and at J to 0 bases, leaving 12 bases not matched to a gene. The CDR3 loop spans 16 amino acids. The DNA for the CDR3 is TGTGCCAGCACCTCACACCGGGACAGTTACTCCTACGAGCAGTACTTC. Translating gives CASTSHRDSYSYEQYF.

This clone was picked up a small number of times. The chain employs TRBV6-6 and TRBJ2-7; no clear D gene. CDR1 and CDR2 (germline): MNHNY, SVGAGI (reference sequence). The germline V and J ends were trimmed by 8 bases and 0 bases, with 14 bases remaining between them. This CDR3 region has 14 residues. The CDR3: CASQAEIYSYEQYF. In DNA, the CDR3 is TGTGCCAGCCAGGCCGAGATCTACTCCTACGAGCAGTACTTC.

The chain joins TRBV24-1 to TRBJ2-3; weak D call: TRBD1 (5 bases). Germline CDR1 and CDR2: KGHDR and SFDVKD. This CDR3 has 15 amino acids. The germline V and J ends were trimmed by 5 bases and 5 bases, with 16 bases remaining between them. CDR3 residues: CATSGTGHGGDTQYF. For the CDR3, the DNA is TGTGCCACCAGTGGAACAGGACATGGTGGAGATACGCAGTATTTT.

V gene TRBV5-4 combines with J gene TRBJ1-1, with 7 bases fitting TRBD1. This CDR3 spans 15 amino acids. Germline V gene lookup returns CDR1 SGHNT and CDR2 YYREEE (reference sequence). V lost 5 bases to trimming and J lost 1 base; unmatched junction nucleotides: 8. The CDR3 sequence: CASRSATGANTEAFF. The DNA for the CDR3 is TGTGCCAGCAGATCCGCTACAGGGGCGAACACTGAAGCTTTCTTT.